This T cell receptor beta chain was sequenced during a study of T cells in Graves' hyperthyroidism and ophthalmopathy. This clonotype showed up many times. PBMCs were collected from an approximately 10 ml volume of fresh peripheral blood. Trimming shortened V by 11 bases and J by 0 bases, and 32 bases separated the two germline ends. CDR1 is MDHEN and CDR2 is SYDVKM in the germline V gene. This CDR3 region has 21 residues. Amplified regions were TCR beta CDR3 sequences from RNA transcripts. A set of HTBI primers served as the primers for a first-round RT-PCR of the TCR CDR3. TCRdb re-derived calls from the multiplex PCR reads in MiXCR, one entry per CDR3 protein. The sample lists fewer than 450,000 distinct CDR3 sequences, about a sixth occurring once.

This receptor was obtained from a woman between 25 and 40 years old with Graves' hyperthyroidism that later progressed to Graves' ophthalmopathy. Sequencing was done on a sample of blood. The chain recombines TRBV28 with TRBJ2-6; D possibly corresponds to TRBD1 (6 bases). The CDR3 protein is CAAMDPTGLHRFGSGANVLTF. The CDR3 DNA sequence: TGTGCCGCGATGGACCCTACAGGGCTTCATCGATTTGGCTCTGGGGCCAACGTCCTGACTTTC.